This T cell receptor beta chain came from a study of blood T cells in healthy people across ages. Study-level results: What prevented conclusive comparison of naive and antigen-experienced cells was that PBMCs were unsorted.

Caucasian individuals from Russia who were healthy and aged 6 to 90 acted as donors. The amount of total RNA extracted per sample was at least 5.5 micrograms. Germline V CDR1 and CDR2: KGHSH, LQKENI. This CDR3 comprises 15 residues. Comment on this clonotype: Its antigen remains unknown. A junction end diverges from the germline sequence, so it may reflect a read error.

Primed by a sample-barcoded 5' primer and a J-beta primer mix, a second PCR proceeded for roughly 6 to 12 cycles. Sequencing of every sample gave 3 million or more CDR3-containing paired-end reads. Via MiXCR, TCRdb re-called the 5' RACE reads, giving one row per CDR3 protein. This table holds 650,000 or so distinct CDR3 sequences, 40% to 65% found once. This clonotype was sampled from a woman older than 75 in good health. The sample comprised blood. This chain joins TRBV18 and TRBJ2-7; D may be TRBD1 or TRBD2 (6 bases each). Here the CDR3 DNA reads TGTGCCAGCTCACCAGTAAAGGGGGGAATCTACGGGCAGTACTTC. It encodes CASSPVKGGIYGQYF.